A selection of T cell receptor beta chains follows, all from one sample in a study of brain T cells in children with intractable seizures. Assay used: immunoSEQ multiplex PCR; TCRdb lists only in-frame clones, some missing. The sample has fewer than 150,000 clones, 94% seen once. Sequences were derived from peripheral blood, sampled at surgery. The receptors were sampled from a boy in the first two years of life with hemimegalencephaly and intractable seizures. CDR3s include the opening cysteine and the closing phenylalanine or tryptophan. A D gene is named only where the DNA matches it firmly. Clone size is stated in some rows and not others, as once, few, many or a class when expanded.

v_call	clone_size	j_call	d_call	cdr3_nt	cdr3_aa
TRBV13	-	TRBJ2-1	TRBD2	TGTGCCAGCAGCTCGCGGACTAGCGGGAGCTATGAGCAGTTCTTC	CASSSRTSGSYEQFF
TRBV10-3	-	TRBJ1-5	-	TGTGCCATCAGTGAGAGGCGGGGTGGGGGCAATCAGCCCCAGCATTTT	CAISERRGGGNQPQHF
TRBV14	-	TRBJ2-5	-	TGTGCCAGCAGCCACTTCAAGGGTACTCACACCGGAGAGACCCAGTACTTC	CASSHFKGTHTGETQYF
TRBV5-4	-	TRBJ2-7	TRBD2	TGTGCCAGCAGCTTTCTCCTAGCGGGAGCCCTAGGTGCCTACGAGCAGTACTTC	CASSFLLAGALGAYEQYF
TRBV3-1/TRBV3-2	-	TRBJ1-1	-	TGTGCCAGCAGCCTAGCGGACAGATCGAACACTGAAGCTTTCTTT	CASSLADRSNTEAFF
TRBV19	-	TRBJ1-1	TRBD1	TGTGCCAGTAGCGGGGGACAGGGTAACACTGAAGCTTTCTTT	CASSGGQGNTEAFF
TRBV27	-	TRBJ2-5	-	TGTGCCAGCAGTTTAACGTCCCCTGCTCAAGAGACCCAGTACTTC	CASSLTSPAQETQYF
TRBV27	-	TRBJ1-3	-	TGTGCCAGCAGTCCCTATCGACGGAACTCTGGAAACACCATATATTTT	CASSPYRRNSGNTIYF
TRBV12-3/TRBV12-4	-	TRBJ2-1	-	TGTGCCAGCAGTTTCGGAGTCAATGAGCAGTTCTTC	CASSFGVNEQFF
TRBV2	-	TRBJ2-3	TRBD2	TGTGCCAGCAGACCTAGCGGGAGATGGGGCACAGATACGCAGTATTTT	CASRPSGRWGTDTQYF
TRBV29-1	-	TRBJ1-3	-	TGCAGCGTTCGGCTGGCTTCCTCTGGAAACACCATATATTTT	CSVRLASSGNTIYF
TRBV10-2	-	TRBJ2-7	-	TGCGCCAGCAGTGAGGTCCGGGGCGGGTCCTACGAGCAGTACTTC	CASSEVRGGSYEQYF
TRBV30	-	TRBJ2-7	-	TGTGCCTGGAGTGTACGGCTCCCTACAGGGGGTAGCGGGAGATGGGAGCAGTACTTC	CAWSVRLPTGGSGRWEQYF
TRBV29-1	once	TRBJ2-3	TRBD2	TGCAGCGTTGGGGACCTACTAGCGGGGGGAGATACGCAGTATTTT	CSVGDLLAGGDTQYF
TRBV9	-	TRBJ1-2	-	TGTGCCAGCAGCGTAGGGGCAGCCGCGGTGGGGGGCTACACCTTC	CASSVGAAAVGGYTF
TRBV10-3	-	TRBJ2-3	-	TGTGCCATCAGTGAGTCAGGGGGCACAGATACGCAGTATTTT	CAISESGGTDTQYF
TRBV11-3	-	TRBJ2-7	TRBD2	TGTGCCAGCAGCTTAAAGGGGACTAGCGGTTACGAGCAGTACTTC	CASSLKGTSGYEQYF
TRBV27	-	TRBJ2-3	TRBD2	TGTGCCAGCAGGGGACTAGCGGGCTTCACAGATACGCAGTATTTT	CASRGLAGFTDTQYF
TRBV27	-	TRBJ1-3	-	TGTGCCAGCAGTTCCCTTTTTGGAAACACCATATATTTT	CASSSLFGNTIYF
TRBV9	-	TRBJ2-5	-	TGTGCCAGCAGCGTTAGCTGGGGGAACCAAGAGACCCAGTACTTC	CASSVSWGNQETQYF
TRBV6-2/TRBV6-3	-	TRBJ2-7	-	TGTGCCAGCAGTTACCGGGACAACTCCTACGAGCAGTACTTC	CASSYRDNSYEQYF
TRBV10-2	-	TRBJ1-6	-	TGCGCCAGCAGTGCGACTCGAGGGGGGGATTCACCCCTCCACTTT	CASSATRGGDSPLHF
TRBV27	-	TRBJ2-6	-	TGTGCCAGCTCTCCCGGTGAGGGGACTGGGGCCAACGTCCTGACTTTC	CASSPGEGTGANVLTF
TRBV7-2	-	TRBJ2-2	-	TGTGCCAGCAGCCCCCGGGTAAGCGGATTGAACACCGGGGAGCTGTTTTTT	CASSPRVSGLNTGELFF
TRBV5-5	few	TRBJ2-3	-	TGTGCCAGCAGCTTGGGGTGGGGGGGCACAGATACGCAGTATTTT	CASSLGWGGTDTQYF
TRBV7-6	-	TRBJ1-2	TRBD1	TGTGCCAGCAGCTTAGAAGCGGCAGGGGGAACGGGTGGCTACACCTTC	CASSLEAAGGTGGYTF
TRBV5-1	-	TRBJ2-1	TRBD2	TGCGCCAGTGGGGGGTCTAGCGGAAACAATGAGCAGTTCTTC	CASGGSSGNNEQFF
TRBV5-4	-	TRBJ1-4	TRBD1	TGTGCCAGCAGCTGGATGGGACAGGGATCTGAAAAACTGTTTTTT	CASSWMGQGSEKLFF
TRBV4-3	once	TRBJ2-6	TRBD2	TGCGCCAGCAGCCAAGATGCCCCCTTAGGTAGCGGGCGCTTTGGGGCCAACGTCCTGACTTTC	CASSQDAPLGSGRFGANVLTF
TRBV2	-	TRBJ2-4	-	TGTGCCAGCAGTGAAGGTGGGAGGTTAGCCAAAAACATTCAGTACTTC	CASSEGGRLAKNIQYF
TRBV12-5	-	TRBJ2-7	-	TGTGCTAGTGCGCGCGAGGCGGACCGTTACGAGCAGTACTTC	CASAREADRYEQYF
TRBV29-1	-	TRBJ2-5	TRBD2	TGCAGCGTTGGGGCCCTAGCGGGAGGTGAGACCCAGTACTTC	CSVGALAGGETQYF
TRBV3-1/TRBV3-2	once	TRBJ2-2	TRBD1	TGTGCCAGCAGCCGCGTGACAGGGGGCCTCGGGGAGCTGTTTTTT	CASSRVTGGLGELFF
TRBV10-3	few	TRBJ1-2	-	TGTGCCATCAGTGAGTCGCGAATAAACTATGGCTACACCTTC	CAISESRINYGYTF
TRBV5-8	-	TRBJ2-5	-	TGTGCCAGCAGCTTGTTGCCGGGTCCTATCTTCGTAGCCCAGTACTTC	CASSLLPGPIFVAQYF
TRBV2	-	TRBJ2-1	-	TGTGCCAGCAGCTACGAAAATGAGCAGTTCTTC	CASSYENEQFF
TRBV28	-	TRBJ1-5	TRBD1	TGTGCCAGCAGTGGGGCCGGGACAGGGACGAGGCAGCCCCAGCATTTT	CASSGAGTGTRQPQHF
TRBV5-1	-	TRBJ2-3	-	TGCGCCAGCAGCTCACTAGGGATTCAACTCACAGATACGCAGTATTTT	CASSSLGIQLTDTQYF
TRBV19	-	TRBJ2-7	-	TGTGCCAGTAGTTGGCGGGGTACTTCCTACGAGCAGTACTTC	CASSWRGTSYEQYF
TRBV21-1	-	TRBJ2-1	-	TGTGCCAGCAGCAAAGGACAGCGGGAGGGCCGATGGGGTGAGCAGTTCTTC	CASSKGQREGRWGEQFF
TRBV19	-	TRBJ2-1	-	TGTGCCAGTAGTATGGGCGGGAAGGGGAATGAGCAGTTCTTC	CASSMGGKGNEQFF
TRBV4-1	-	TRBJ2-3	-	TGCGCCAGCAGCCAAGTGGGGGAGGCAGATACGCAGTATTTT	CASSQVGEADTQYF
TRBV12-3/TRBV12-4	few	TRBJ1-6	-	TGTGCCAGCAGTCCAGGGTATTCACCCCTCCACTTT	CASSPGYSPLHF
TRBV6-5	-	TRBJ2-5	-	TGTGCCAGCAGTTACTTGCATCGGGACGGGGAGACCCAGTACTTC	CASSYLHRDGETQYF
TRBV6-5	-	TRBJ1-5	TRBD1	TGTGCCAGCAGTCGGGGACAGGGTCGTAATCAGCCCCAGCATTTT	CASSRGQGRNQPQHF
TRBV7-8	-	TRBJ2-1	-	TGTGCCAGCAGCTTAGTCGGTTGGGTATTCCAGGGAACAACTAACAATGAGCAGTTCTTC	CASSLVGWVFQGTTNNEQFF
TRBV28	once	TRBJ1-5	-	TGTGCCAGCAGTTTTGGGGGGCGACAGCCCCAGCATTTT	CASSFGGRQPQHF
TRBV6-5	-	TRBJ2-5	TRBD2	TGTGCCAATCCTAGCGGGAGGGGAGAGACCCAGTACTTC	CANPSGRGETQYF
TRBV4-1	few	TRBJ1-5	-	TGCGCCAGCAGCCTAAGGGCCGGGGCTCAGCCCCAGCATTTT	CASSLRAGAQPQHF
TRBV29-1	-	TRBJ2-5	TRBD2	TGCAGCGCCGGGCGACTAGCGGTTCAAGAGACCCAGTACTTC	CSAGRLAVQETQYF
TRBV5-6	once	TRBJ2-6	-	TGTGCCAGCAGCTTGGGCCTCTCTGGGGCCAACGTCCTGACTTTC	CASSLGLSGANVLTF
TRBV4-1	-	TRBJ2-3	TRBD2	TGCGCCAGCAGCCAAGATATCAGCGGGATCCGAGATACGCAGTATTTT	CASSQDISGIRDTQYF
TRBV29-1	-	TRBJ2-5	-	TGCAGCGTTCCCCTGAGAGAGACCCAGTACTTC	CSVPLRETQYF
TRBV4-1	once	TRBJ2-7	-	TGCGCCAGCAGCCAGGGGGGCGGGGGCGGGTACGAGCAGTACTTC	CASSQGGGGGYEQYF
TRBV4-1	-	TRBJ1-2	TRBD1	TGCGCCAGCAGACGTCCCGGGACAGGGGGCGGTAACTATGGCTACACCTTC	CASRRPGTGGGNYGYTF
TRBV5-1	-	TRBJ1-3	-	TGCGCCAGCAGCGTGGACGGGAGAGGGGGAAACACCATATATTTT	CASSVDGRGGNTIYF
TRBV7-2	-	TRBJ2-7	TRBD2	TGTGCCAGCAGCTTACTAGCGGGCTACGAGCAGTACTTC	CASSLLAGYEQYF
TRBV25-1	-	TRBJ1-1	-	TGTGCCAGCAGTGTCACAGGGTCGAACACTGAAGCTTTCTTT	CASSVTGSNTEAFF
TRBV21-1	-	TRBJ1-6	-	TGTGCCAGCAGCAAATCGAACGGTTCACCCCTCCACTTT	CASSKSNGSPLHF
TRBV30	-	TRBJ2-4	TRBD1	TGTGCCTGGAGTCCGGGACAGGGGCTTGCCAAAAACATTCAGTACTTC	CAWSPGQGLAKNIQYF